Listed below are T cell receptor beta chains from one sample, sequenced in a study of OX40 agonist ivuxolimab in advanced cancers. Assay: immunoSEQ multiplex PCR; the TCRdb copy retains only in-frame clones and omits some. The table lists 22,000 or so clones, around four fifths of them singletons. This material consisted of CD4+ or CD8+ T cells sorted from blood, taken in a trial of the OX40 agonist ivuxolimab. The receptors derive from an adult with an advanced solid tumor such as melanoma, head and neck, liver or kidney cancer. CDR3s include the opening cysteine and the closing phenylalanine or tryptophan. The D gene is left open where the match is weak. Only part of the rows carry a size: once, few, many, or a class if the clone is expanded.

d_call,j_call,v_call,clone_size,cdr3_nt,cdr3_aa
NA,TRBJ2-7,TRBV5-1,NA,TGCGCCAGCAGCTTGGGGTCGGGGTACGAGCAGTACTTC,CASSLGSGYEQYF
TRBD1,TRBJ2-3,TRBV7-6,NA,TGTGCCAGCAGCGGCCGACAGGGGGGTTTCGGAACGCAGTATTTT,CASSGRQGGFGTQYF
NA,TRBJ2-2,TRBV7-9,NA,TGTGCCAGCAGCTTATTAGGGATCGCCGGGGAGCTGTTTTTT,CASSLLGIAGELFF
NA,TRBJ2-1,TRBV4-2,once,TGTGCCAGCAGCCCCTTGACGGAGAACAGGAATTACAATGAGCAGTTCTTC,CASSPLTENRNYNEQFF
TRBD1,TRBJ2-7,TRBV27,NA,TGTGCCAGCAGCTCAGGACAGGGGCCCAGAGGGCAGTACTTC,CASSSGQGPRGQYF
NA,TRBJ1-1,TRBV6-6,NA,TGTGCCAGCAGTTACCCGGGGGCAGGGACTGAAGCTTTCTTT,CASSYPGAGTEAFF
NA,TRBJ2-7,TRBV7-8,NA,TGTGCCAGCAGCTTAGGAACAGGTTACGAGCAGTACTTC,CASSLGTGYEQYF
NA,TRBJ1-1,TRBV15,NA,TGTGCCACCAGCAGAGATCCCGGAGAGGGTACTGAAGCTTTCTTT,CATSRDPGEGTEAFF
TRBD2,TRBJ2-1,TRBV28,NA,TGTGCCAGCAGCCTACCTAGCGGGAGTCGGGGTGAGCAGTTCTTC,CASSLPSGSRGEQFF
NA,TRBJ2-1,TRBV27,NA,TGTGCCAGCAGTTTATTGGACAGTTACAATGAGCAGTTCTTC,CASSLLDSYNEQFF
NA,TRBJ1-2,TRBV2,NA,TGTGCCAGCAGTGAAGCCAACCCAGGGCGTGGTGATGGCTACACCTTC,CASSEANPGRGDGYTF
NA,TRBJ2-7,TRBV18,medium-sized,TGTGCCAGCTCATCTCCTAGCTTCGGGAACGAGCAGTACTTC,CASSSPSFGNEQYF
NA,TRBJ2-7,TRBV4-1,NA,TGCGCCAGCAGCCTGGAAAGGGCCTACGAGCAGTACTTC,CASSLERAYEQYF
TRBD1,TRBJ2-2,TRBV5-4,NA,TGTGCCAGCAGCCACCGACAGGGGGCGTTCACCGGGGAGCTGTTTTTT,CASSHRQGAFTGELFF
NA,TRBJ2-7,TRBV28,NA,TGTGCCAGCAGTTTTTTCAGGGGAGCGTACGAGCAGTACTTC,CASSFFRGAYEQYF
TRBD2,TRBJ2-1,TRBV5-6,NA,TGTGCCAGCAGCTTGCCTGCGGGAGGGTACAATGAGCAGTTCTTC,CASSLPAGGYNEQFF
NA,TRBJ2-1,TRBV7-2,NA,TGTGCCAGCAGCGTCCGGGACTCTTCCTACAATGAGCAGTTCTTC,CASSVRDSSYNEQFF
NA,TRBJ2-3,TRBV9,NA,TGTGCCAGCAGCGTAGACGCAGGGCTGACAGATACGCAGTATTTT,CASSVDAGLTDTQYF
TRBD1,TRBJ1-1,TRBV7-3,few,TGTGCCAGCAGCTTACTGGGACAGGGGGCAGGGAACACTGAAGCTTTCTTT,CASSLLGQGAGNTEAFF
TRBD2,TRBJ2-7,TRBV5-1,NA,TGCGCCAGCACCAATAAAGGACTAGCGGGAGTTTTCTACGAGCAGTACTTC,CASTNKGLAGVFYEQYF
NA,TRBJ2-6,TRBV4-1,NA,TGCGCCAGCAGCCAAGATCGAGGCTCTGGGGCCAACGTCCTGACTTTC,CASSQDRGSGANVLTF
NA,TRBJ2-3,TRBV27,NA,TGTGCCAGCAGCCCAATGGCAGATACGCAGTATTTT,CASSPMADTQYF
NA,TRBJ2-3,TRBV5-6,once,TGTGCCAGCAGGCAAGGTCCAGGGACGGATACGCAGTATTTT,CASRQGPGTDTQYF
NA,TRBJ1-1,TRBV28,few,TGTGCCAGCAGTTTGTCCTCAAGGGCTTTCTTT,CASSLSSRAFF
TRBD2,TRBJ2-7,TRBV28,medium-sized,TGTGCCAGCAGTCCTTTACTAGCGGGAGAGACTCCCGAGCAGTACTTC,CASSPLLAGETPEQYF
TRBD2,TRBJ2-7,TRBV15,once,TGTGCCACCAGCAGAGATCGGGAGGGCCCTTTCTACGAGCAGTACTTC,CATSRDREGPFYEQYF
TRBD1,TRBJ2-1,TRBV5-1,NA,TGCGCCAGCAGCTTGGGGGGACAGGACTACAATGAGCAGTTCTTC,CASSLGGQDYNEQFF
NA,TRBJ2-3,TRBV27,NA,TGTGCCAGCAGCCCGAGGACGTTTCCGCAGTATTTT,CASSPRTFPQYF
NA,TRBJ2-7,TRBV29-1,NA,TGCAGCGTTAGGGTCAATTCCCGGGAGCAGTACTTC,CSVRVNSREQYF
TRBD2,TRBJ2-7,TRBV6-1,NA,TGTGCCAGCAGAGCAGCGGGATTAAGCTACGAGCAGTACTTC,CASRAAGLSYEQYF
NA,TRBJ2-3,TRBV7-9,NA,TGTGCCAGCAGCTTGTACAGGCTACGCACAGATACGCAGTATTTT,CASSLYRLRTDTQYF
NA,TRBJ2-7,TRBV11-3,NA,TGTGCCAGCAGCCGAAAAGGGGCCTACGAGCAGTACTTC,CASSRKGAYEQYF
TRBD2,TRBJ2-2,TRBV6-4,NA,TGTGCCAGCAGTGACGGGACTACCATCACCGGGGAGCTGTTTTTT,CASSDGTTITGELFF
NA,TRBJ2-7,TRBV9,NA,TGTGCCAGCAGCGTGACCGACTCCTACGAGCAGTACTTC,CASSVTDSYEQYF
NA,TRBJ2-7,TRBV29-1,NA,TGCAGCGTGGTCCTCCAGGGGAACTACGAGCAGTACTTC,CSVVLQGNYEQYF
NA,TRBJ2-2,TRBV6-5,NA,TGTGCCAGCAGTCGGACCATATACGTCCTAGAGCTGTTTTTT,CASSRTIYVLELFF
NA,TRBJ1-2,TRBV28,few,TGTGCCAGCAGCTTAGGCTTGGGGGGATATGGCTACACCTTC,CASSLGLGGYGYTF
NA,TRBJ1-1,TRBV12-5,NA,TGTGCTAGTGGAGTTCTACGGACTGAAGCTTTCTTT,CASGVLRTEAFF
TRBD2,TRBJ2-5,TRBV4-1,NA,TGCGCCAGCAGCCAAGAAGGCGGACTAGCGGGCCACCGGTACTTC,CASSQEGGLAGHRYF
TRBD2,TRBJ2-5,TRBV6-1,NA,TGTGCCAGCAGTGAAGTCCCTAGCGGGAGGACACGAGAGACCCAGTACTTC,CASSEVPSGRTRETQYF
TRBD2,TRBJ2-3,TRBV6-4,once,TGTGCCAGCAGTGACCTCGCGGGAGGGGCCACAGATACGCAGTATTTT,CASSDLAGGATDTQYF